This record concerns one TCR beta chain sequence. This sample is drawn from a study of blood T cell repertoires in COVID-19. Study-level background: The study drew acute and convalescent COVID-19 samples from the United States, Italy and Spain.

J gave up 7 bases and V 7 bases, and 9 bases lay outside the gene matches. CDR1 is LNHDA and CDR2 is SQIVND in the germline V gene (reference sequence). The CDR3 runs to 14 residues. TCRdb keeps only in-frame clones here, not all; method: immunoSEQ multiplex PCR. The table includes approximately 15,000 clones, around 80% detected once. Sample: peripheral blood. The J gene is TRBJ2-1, the V gene TRBV19, with TRBD2 matching 8 bases. The origin of this receptor is a woman in her forties or fifties with active or convalescent COVID-19. CDR3 region: CASIDSGRGNEQFF. The CDR3 DNA reads as TGTGCCAGTATAGACAGCGGGAGAGGGAATGAGCAGTTCTTC.